These 27 T cell receptor beta chains share one sample of origin, sequenced in a study of cytomegalovirus exposure and HLA in healthy donors. The PCR made use of 60 Vbeta and 13 Jbeta primers. Repertoires were generated with immunoSEQ multiplex PCR, while TCRdb's copy carries only in-frame clones and drops some. The sample has a few hundred thousand clones, approximately 83% seen once. The sequencing sample was made of PBMCs. These receptors came from a girl between 10 and 17 years old in good health and CMV-seronegative.

This clone came up a few times. The rearrangement links TRBV5-4 to TRBJ1-2; the D gene is possibly TRBD1 (5 bases). Trimming shortened V by 4 bases and J by 3 bases, and 10 bases separated the two germline ends. Germline V gives CDR1 SGHNT, CDR2 YYREEE (reference sequence). The CDR3 has 13 residues. CDR3 residues: CASSLGHDYGYTF. DNA of the CDR3: TGTGCCAGCAGCCTTGGACATGACTATGGCTACACCTTC.

V usage is TRBV7-2 and J usage is TRBJ2-2; TRBD2 might be the D (7 bases). This CDR3 has 19 amino acids. The V and J ends lost 3 bases and 0 bases respectively, with 20 bases between them. Looked up from germline, CDR1 is SGHTA and CDR2 is FQGNSA. CDR3 in DNA: TGTGCCAGCAGCTTGATGGCTACGCGGGGGCCTGCGAACACCGGGGAGCTGTTTTTT. It encodes CASSLMATRGPANTGELFF.

The chain couples TRBV7-9 to TRBJ2-7; TRBD1 agrees at 7 bases. Germline lookup yields CDR1 SEHNR and CDR2 FQNEAQ (reference sequence). V lost 2 bases to trimming and J lost 2 bases; unmatched junction nucleotides: 9. There are 16 residues in the CDR3. CDR3 DNA: TGTGCCAGCAGCTTATATCCGGGGACAGACCCCTACGAGCAGTACTTC. Translating gives CASSLYPGTDPYEQYF.

The chain is built from TRBV7-2 and TRBJ1-4, with 9 nucleotides matching TRBD1. Trimming took 5 bases from V and 7 from J; bases not matched to a gene: 5. CDR1 is SGHTA and CDR2 is FQGNSA in the germline V gene. This CDR3 has 14 amino acids. The CDR3 DNA is TGTGCCAGCAGCCGGGGACAGGGAGGTGAAAAACTGTTTTTT. Its translation is CASSRGQGGEKLFF.

This chain connects TRBV30 to TRBJ2-7; D not certain. CDR3 length: 13 residues. In germline, CDR1 is GTSNPN, CDR2 SVGIG (reference sequence). Trimming removed 1 base at V and 3 bases at J, with 10 bases between. The CDR3 DNA is TGTGCCTGGAGTGGTAGCAAAGTCTACGAGCAGTACTTC. Translating gives CAWSGSKVYEQYF.

This chain uses TRBV30 with TRBJ2-2, with 8 bases lining up with TRBD1. The V gene end was trimmed by 1 base and the J gene end by 1 base; junction bases not matched to a gene: 2. The CDR3 is 15 residues long. CDR1 and CDR2 from the germline V gene are GTSNPN and SVGIG (reference sequence). The CDR3 DNA reads as TGTGCCTGGAGTGCCGGGACAGGGAACACCGGGGAGCTGTTTTTT. As protein: CAWSAGTGNTGELFF.

This chain links TRBV10-3 with TRBJ1-1; tentative D call: TRBD1 (5 bases). CDR1 ENHRY and CDR2 SYGVKD come from the germline V gene. CDR3 size: 17 residues. Trimming took 2 bases from V and 2 from J, leaving 18 bases between them. CDR3 loop: CAISEAKTETANTEAFF. For the CDR3, the DNA is TGTGCCATCAGTGAGGCGAAGACCGAGACAGCTAACACTGAAGCTTTCTTT.

This rearrangement joins TRBV30 to TRBJ2-7; TRBD2 matches 10 bases. This CDR3 region has 13 residues. V trimming: 7 bases; J trimming: 2 bases; junction bases outside the gene matches: 5. The V gene's germline CDR1 is GTSNPN and CDR2 SVGIG (reference sequence). The CDR3: CAFQGLATYEQYF. CDR3 DNA sequence: TGTGCCTTCCAGGGACTAGCGACCTACGAGCAGTACTTC.

The V and J genes are TRBV18 and TRBJ2-7; 10 positions agree with TRBD2. The CDR3 consists of 15 residues. J was trimmed by 2 bases and V by 3 bases; bases with no gene match: 4. From germline, CDR1 is KGHSH and CDR2 LQKENI. Written as DNA, the CDR3 is TGTGCCAGCTCACCCCAGCGGGGGGGAACCTACGAGCAGTACTTC. Protein product: CASSPQRGGTYEQYF.

V is TRBV28 and J is TRBJ1-2, with TRBD1 identical over 11 bases. Trimming took 5 bases from V and 4 from J; bases not matched to a gene: 12. CDR1 is MDHEN and CDR2 is SYDVKM in the germline V gene. The CDR3 has 17 residues. Here the CDR3 DNA reads TGTGCCAGCAGTCCAAGCCGGGGACAGGGGGGGATCTATGGCTACACCTTC. Translation: CASSPSRGQGGIYGYTF.

This chain uses TRBV30 with TRBJ1-1, with TRBD1 matching 7 bases. Germline V gives CDR1 GTSNPN, CDR2 SVGIG (reference sequence). The CDR3 extends over 12 amino acids. Trimming removed 5 bases from V and 4 bases from J; junction bases left unmatched: 4. The CDR3 is CAWAGQITEAFF. The CDR3 DNA reads as TGTGCCTGGGCGGGACAGATCACTGAAGCTTTCTTT.

The CDR3 sequence: CASSPPGAQGVSNQPQHF. As DNA, the CDR3 is TGTGCCAGCTCACCACCGGGGGCACAGGGGGTTAGCAATCAGCCCCAGCATTTT. The chain employs TRBV18 and TRBJ1-5; 8 positions match TRBD1. The germline gives CDR1 KGHSH, CDR2 LQKENI. The trim removed 0 bases at V and 0 bases at J, leaving 7 bases unmatched. The CDR3 sequence is 18 residues long.

The chain recombines TRBV18 with TRBJ1-4; TRBD1 aligns across 8 bases. The germline V gene encodes CDR1 KGHSH and CDR2 LQKENI. The CDR3 has 15 residues. The trim removed 6 bases at V and 8 bases at J, leaving 11 bases unmatched. The CDR3: CASSLMGQVGEKLFF. The CDR3 bases are TGTGCCAGCTCGCTTATGGGACAGGTGGGCGAAAAACTGTTTTTT. The complete variable domain, with remaining parts taken from reference TRBV18 and TRBJ1-4, reads NAGVMQNPRHLVRRRGQEARLRCSPMKGHSHVYWYRQLPEEGLKFMVYLQKENIIDESGMPKERFSAEFPKEGPSILRIQQVVRGDSAAYFCASSLMGQVGEKLFFGSGTQLSVL.

This sequence joins TRBV7-9 and TRBJ1-3; D remains ambiguous. Trimming left V 1 base short and J 0 bases short, with 16 bases between. Germline assignment: CDR1 SEHNR and CDR2 FQNEAQ (reference sequence). This CDR3 has 18 residues. The CDR3 DNA sequence: TGTGCCAGCAGCTTAGAGATACAACAAGCGCTCTCTGGAAACACCATATATTTT. Encoded protein: CASSLEIQQALSGNTIYF.

The genes are TRBV7-9 and TRBJ2-2; D is unclear. The CDR3 sequence is 12 residues long. Per germline, CDR1 SEHNR and CDR2 FQNEAQ (reference sequence). V lost 5 bases to trimming and J lost 10 bases, with 11 bases between them. CDR3 coding DNA: TGTGCCAGCAGCACACTCAGACAGGAGCTGTTTTTT. Translation gives CASSTLRQELFF.

The chain joins TRBV30 to TRBJ1-6, with TRBD1 identical over 7 bases. The CDR3 length is 13 residues. CDR1 is GTSNPN and CDR2 is SVGIG in the germline V gene (reference sequence). Trimming took 4 bases from V and 10 from J; bases not matched to a gene: 7. CDR3 sequence reads: CAWNTGVGSPLHF. The DNA for the CDR3 is TGTGCCTGGAACACAGGGGTGGGATCACCCCTCCACTTT.

In this sample, this clone turned up a few times. The chain carries TRBV5-4 and TRBJ1-5; 8 positions agree with TRBD1. Germline V gene data show CDR1 as SGHNT and CDR2 as YYREEE (reference sequence). The V segment lost 4 bases and the J segment 3 bases; nucleotides outside the gene matches: 9. The CDR3 extends over 16 amino acids. The CDR3 sequence is CASSASGTGDNQPQHF. CDR3 sequence (DNA): TGTGCCAGCAGCGCCTCCGGGACAGGTGACAATCAGCCCCAGCATTTT. The full variable domain, rest sourced from reference TRBV5-4 and TRBJ1-5, is ETGVTQSPTHLIKTRGQQVTLRCSSQSGHNTVSWYQQALGQGPQFIFQYYREEENGRGNFPPRFSGLQFPNYSSELNVNALELDDSALYLCASSASGTGDNQPQHFGDGTRLSIL.

J is TRBJ2-5 and V is TRBV5-1, with 8 bases fitting TRBD1. The DNA end favors TRBJ2-7, so the J call may be wrong. CDR1 SGHRS and CDR2 YFSETQ come from the germline V gene. CDR3 length: 15 amino acids. The CDR3 bases are TGCGCCAGCAGTGTCGTAGGACAGGGCCCCGACGAGCAGTACTTC. Protein: CASSVVGQGPDEQYF.

The chain uses TRBV7-8 and TRBJ2-1, with 10 bases fitting TRBD2. Trimming cost V 5 bases and J 1 base; bases outside gene matches: 17. Germline lookup yields CDR1 SGHVS and CDR2 FQNEAQ. The CDR3 is 20 amino acids. The CDR3 bases are TGTGCCAGCAGCCCCCCCGCGGGTAGCGGGGGGCCCCTATCCTACAATGAGCAGTTCTTC. Protein: CASSPPAGSGGPLSYNEQFF.

This chain joins TRBV9 and TRBJ1-3, with 8 bases fitting TRBD1. After removal of 2 bases from V and 2 bases from J, the junction contained 3 bases not matched to a gene. The germline gives CDR1 SGDLS, CDR2 YYNGEE. CDR3 length: 15 amino acids. In DNA form, the CDR3 reads TGTGCCAGCAGCGTCCAGGGGGCCCCTGGAAACACCATATATTTT. Residues: CASSVQGAPGNTIYF. Supplemented by reference TRBV9 and TRBJ1-3, the full variable domain reads DSGVTQTPKHLITATGQRVTLRCSPRSGDLSVYWYQQSLDQGLQFLIQYYNGEERAKGNILERFSAQQFPDLHSELNLSSLELGDSALYFCASSVQGAPGNTIYFGEGSWLTVV.

Here the CDR3 DNA reads TGTGCCAGCAGTGAACGCGTCCTAGCGGGAGGAGGGCGAGAGACCCAGTACTTC. Translated, it gives CASSERVLAGGGRETQYF. This chain links TRBV6-1 with TRBJ2-5, with 11 bases matching TRBD2. The CDR3 totals 18 residues. Germline CDR1 MNHNS, CDR2 SASEGT. Trimming removed 2 bases from V and 4 bases from J; junction bases left unmatched: 12.

This clone has a handful of counts. V usage is TRBV5-6 and J usage is TRBJ1-1; 7 bases map to TRBD1. The CDR3 consists of 15 residues. Trimming took 3 bases from V and 0 from J; bases not matched to a gene: 5. Per the germline V gene, CDR1 is SGHDT and CDR2 is YYEEEE. The CDR3 DNA sequence: TGTGCCAGCAGCTACGGGGACAGAATGAACACTGAAGCTTTCTTT. It is translated as CASSYGDRMNTEAFF.

This sequence joins TRBV4-2 and TRBJ1-2, with D maybe TRBD1 (5 bases). The CDR3 consists of 16 residues. Germline V gives CDR1 LGHNA, CDR2 YNFKEQ. V was trimmed by 4 bases and J by 5 bases, leaving 20 bases between them. The chain's CDR3 is CASSPRQTDAPYGYTF. DNA of the CDR3: TGTGCCAGCAGCCCCCGACAGACCGATGCCCCTTATGGCTACACCTTC.

This sequence joins TRBV19 and TRBJ2-6; D unresolved. The V gene's germline CDR1 is LNHDA and CDR2 SQIVND (reference sequence). The CDR3 loop spans 19 amino acids. V lost 0 bases, J lost 4 bases, and 19 bases lay in between. The CDR3 loop reads CASSIDLNYPPVGANVLTF. The CDR3 bases are TGTGCCAGTAGTATAGACCTGAACTACCCTCCCGTGGGGGCCAACGTCCTGACTTTC.

The gene calls are TRBV19 and TRBJ1-5; D remains ambiguous. Germline lookup yields CDR1 LNHDA and CDR2 SQIVND (reference sequence). V lost 8 bases and J lost 4, with 18 bases in between. There are 15 residues in the CDR3. In DNA form, the CDR3 reads TGTGCCAGTTCAGAGGGAATTTTCGAGAATCAGCCCCAGCATTTT. This encodes CASSEGIFENQPQHF.

The rearrangement joins TRBV7-9 to TRBJ2-7; TRBD1 agrees at 10 bases. V lost 6 bases, J lost 0 bases, and 11 bases stayed unmatched. Per germline, CDR1 SEHNR and CDR2 FQNEAQ (reference sequence). This CDR3 is built from 17 residues. The CDR3 DNA follows: TGTGCCAGCAGTTTCCTACCGGGACAGGGGTACTCCTACGAGCAGTACTTC. The encoded protein is CASSFLPGQGYSYEQYF.

The V gene is TRBV28, the J gene TRBJ2-3, with 9 bases fitting TRBD1. This CDR3 contains 19 residues. Trimming at V came to 4 bases and at J to 4 bases, leaving 18 bases not matched to a gene. CDR1 MDHEN and CDR2 SYDVKM come from the germline V gene. This CDR3 is CASSYTGGALAGSSDTQYF. The CDR3 DNA follows: TGTGCCAGCAGTTATACAGGGGGCGCATTGGCAGGGTCGTCAGATACGCAGTATTTT.